This entry concerns a single T cell receptor beta chain. The data belong to a study of T cell clonotyping in hematopoietic cell transplantation. Libraries were prepared by immunoSEQ multiplex PCR; TCRdb keeps only in-frame clonotypes and omits some of them. The data show 1,500 to 2,000 clones, 78% seen once. The CDR3 spans 17 residues. Unmatched junction bases numbered 9, after V lost 2 bases and J lost 2 bases. From germline, CDR1 is SGDLS and CDR2 YYNGEE. The sequence came from a male patient aged 55 to 70 who had an allogeneic stem cell transplant, so the T cells may come from the graft donor. Some clones in this sample may be carry-over from other donors' samples. This chain links TRBV9 with TRBJ2-7; 11 bases agree with TRBD1. The input for sequencing was PBMCs, taken 30 days after allogeneic stem cell transplant. CDR3 in amino acids: CASSVGGWGQGAYEQYF. DNA for the CDR3: TGTGCCAGCAGCGTGGGGGGTTGGGGACAGGGGGCCTACGAGCAGTACTTC.